This record covers a single T cell receptor beta chain. Its antigen is unidentified. United States facilities provided treatment to all participants with HIV. The entry originates in a study of long-term antiretroviral therapy in people with HIV. The immunoSEQ assay was v3.0, run at survey level. Method: immunoSEQ multiplex PCR; TCRdb's copy keeps in-frame clones and lacks some. The sample yields over 10,000 clones, around 77% seen once. V lost 0 bases and J lost 5, with 7 bases in between. The germline CDR1 and CDR2 sequences are MDHEN and SYDVKM. The CDR3 is 13 residues long. General observations from the study: Transplant donor controls retained higher diversity, though diversity increased after ART. Repertoires looked antigen-experienced, with only a slight naive shift after ART.

The receptor was isolated from a woman aged 40 to 50 with HIV. The material was unsorted PBMCs, obtained 0.5 years before starting antiretroviral therapy. The rearrangement uses TRBV28 and TRBJ1-2; no reliable D call. This CDR3 reads CASSLWSEYGYTF. The DNA for the CDR3 is TGTGCCAGCAGTTTATGGTCGGAGTATGGCTACACCTTC.